A single sample gave rise to the 16 T cell receptor beta chains below, sequenced in a study of blood T cell repertoires in COVID-19. Here immunoSEQ multiplex PCR was the method, and the copy in TCRdb shows in-frame clones only, minus some. The repertoire includes tens of thousands of clones, roughly 78% of them detected once, and less than 6% sits in the top ten. The sample was peripheral blood. These TCRs come from a woman aged 70 to 79 with acute or convalescent COVID-19.

The V gene is TRBV4-3, the J gene TRBJ2-4; D is perhaps TRBD1 (6 bases). With 0 bases removed from V and 5 bases from J, the gap between germline ends came to 11 bases. There are 15 residues in the CDR3. Germline V lookup: CDR1 LGHNA, CDR2 YSLEER. The CDR3 loop is CASSQDQGYQNIQYF. CDR3 DNA sequence: TGCGCCAGCAGCCAAGATCAGGGGTACCAAAACATTCAGTACTTC.

This chain uses TRBV6-5 with TRBJ1-2; 7 bases align to TRBD1. J gave up 8 bases and V 6 bases, and 12 bases lay outside the gene matches. The germline CDR1 and CDR2 sequences are MNHEY and SVGAGI. This CDR3 is built from 14 residues. DNA for the CDR3: TGTGCCAGCAGGACTCGACAGGGAATGAGGGGCTACACCTTC. Amino acid sequence: CASRTRQGMRGYTF.

CDR3 bases: TGCAGCGCTCGCCGGGCCGATGGGGAGGCTTTCTTT. Translation: CSARRADGEAFF. The rearrangement joins TRBV29-1 to TRBJ1-1, with D unresolved. Trimming left V 7 bases short and J 11 bases short, with 20 bases between. The CDR3 length is 12 residues. CDR1 and CDR2 (germline): SQVTM, ANQGSEA.

The DNA of the CDR3 is TGTGCCAGCAGCTTAACCCGCCGGGAAGGCTACACCTTC. This encodes CASSLTRREGYTF. The V call is TRBV7-2, the J call TRBJ1-2; D gene ambiguous. V gave up 2 bases and J gave up 8 bases, with 12 bases separating them. The CDR3 runs to 13 residues. The germline V gene has CDR1 SGHTA and CDR2 FQGNSA. The variable domain in full, completed from reference TRBV7-2 and TRBJ1-2, reads GAGVSQSPSNKVTEKGKDVELRCDPISGHTALYWYRQSLGQGLEFLIYFQGNSAPDKSGLPSDRFSAERTGGSVSTLTIQRTQQEDSAVYLCASSLTRREGYTFGSGTRLTVV.

The table lists this clone with a few counts. The chain recombines TRBV9 with TRBJ2-1, with TRBD2 matching over 7 bases. The ends lost 0 bases at V and 8 bases at J; junction bases unmatched: 8. The CDR3 has 15 residues. CDR1 is SGDLS and CDR2 is YYNGEE in the germline V gene. The CDR3, as DNA: TGTGCCAGCAGCGTAGATCGACTAGCTGGAGATGAGCAGTTCTTC. This sequence encodes CASSVDRLAGDEQFF.

This clone was detected a few times. The genes are TRBV9 and TRBJ2-5; 13 bases fit TRBD2. Germline-derived CDR1 and CDR2 are SGDLS and YYNGEE. The length of the CDR3 is 15 residues. V shed 4 bases and J 4 bases; nucleotides not matched to a gene: 4. CDR3 nucleotides: TGTGCCAGCAGCCCACTAGCGGGGGGGCGAGAGACCCAGTACTTC. Translation: CASSPLAGGRETQYF.

The chain recombines TRBV24-1 with TRBJ1-2; no reliable D call. The ends were cut back, 2 bases at V and 8 bases at J, with 14 bases in the middle. The CDR3 totals 14 residues. The germline V gene has CDR1 KGHDR and CDR2 SFDVKD. The CDR3 is CATSDSATLWGYTF. The CDR3 DNA reads TGTGCCACCAGTGATTCGGCGACTCTCTGGGGCTACACCTTC.

This chain joins TRBV6-6 and TRBJ1-2; D not certain. Germline CDR1 reads MNHNY; CDR2 reads SVGAGI (reference sequence). Trimming removed 5 bases from V and 6 bases from J, with 16 bases in between. This CDR3 contains 14 residues. In DNA, the CDR3 is TGTGCCAGCAGTAATACGGCACAGCCAAATGGCTACACCTTC. Translation: CASSNTAQPNGYTF.

The chain links TRBV4-3 to TRBJ1-2, with 9 bases identical to TRBD1. The CDR3 is 15 amino acids. Germline-derived CDR1 and CDR2 are LGHNA and YSLEER. V shed 4 bases and J 4 bases; nucleotides not matched to a gene: 7. The CDR3 sequence is CASSPSGTGSYGYTF. The CDR3 DNA reads TGCGCCAGCAGCCCCTCCGGGACAGGGAGCTATGGCTACACCTTC.

The chain has TRBV19 and TRBJ2-3, with 16 bases that match TRBD2. Germline lookup yields CDR1 LNHDA and CDR2 SQIVND (reference sequence). The V segment lost 7 bases and the J segment 1 base; nucleotides outside the gene matches: 5. The CDR3 loop spans 17 amino acids. The CDR3 reads CASTPGLAGGGTDTQYF. CDR3 DNA sequence: TGTGCCAGTACCCCGGGACTAGCGGGGGGGGGCACAGATACGCAGTATTTT.

The J gene is TRBJ2-1, the V gene TRBV4-3, with 7 bases matching TRBD2. Unmatched junction bases numbered 2, after V lost 1 base and J lost 8 bases. Germline lookup yields CDR1 LGHNA and CDR2 YSLEER. This CDR3 is built from 13 residues. Here the CDR3 DNA reads TGCGCCAGCAGCCAAGGGACTAGTGATGAGCAGTTCTTC. Translated: CASSQGTSDEQFF.

The chain couples TRBV6-5 to TRBJ1-1; D is ambiguous. The CDR3 covers 11 residues. Germline CDR1 MNHEY, CDR2 SVGAGI. The CDR3 nucleotides are TGTAGGGCGGGATCGAACACTGAAGCTTTCTTT. This translates into CRAGSNTEAFF.

This clone was seen a single time. The chain couples TRBV10-3 to TRBJ1-4, with D hard to call. V lost 3 bases to trimming and J lost 5 bases, with 13 bases between them. Germline values: CDR1 ENHRY, CDR2 SYGVKD. This CDR3 is built from 15 residues. The CDR3 region is CAISDSSGSNEKLFF. CDR3 coding DNA: TGTGCCATCAGTGATTCCTCGGGGTCCAATGAAAAACTGTTTTTT.

V gene TRBV2 combines with J gene TRBJ1-5; TRBD1 matches 7 bases. Germline assignment: CDR1 SNHLY and CDR2 FYNNEI. V lost 5 bases to trimming and J lost 7 bases; unmatched junction nucleotides: 8. There are 14 residues in the CDR3. The CDR3 sequence is CASSPDRVGQPQHF. The CDR3 DNA reads as TGTGCCAGCAGTCCAGACAGGGTGGGCCAGCCCCAGCATTTT.

The rearrangement uses TRBV6-5 and TRBJ2-4, with 7 bases fitting TRBD1. This CDR3 is built from 13 residues. Per germline, CDR1 MNHEY and CDR2 SVGAGI. Unmatched junction bases numbered 3, after V lost 6 bases and J lost 4 bases. CDR3 DNA sequence: TGTGCCAGCAGCTCGACAGGGAAAAACATTCAGTACTTC. Translation gives CASSSTGKNIQYF.

The chain links TRBV5-1 to TRBJ1-2; maybe TRBD1 (6 bases). The germline V gene has CDR1 SGHRS and CDR2 YFSETQ. Deletions cut 0 bases from V and 7 bases from J, with 13 bases between. The CDR3 extends over 14 amino acids. This CDR3 is CASSLEGGRGGYTF. Written as DNA, the CDR3 is TGCGCCAGCAGCTTGGAGGGGGGGCGCGGTGGCTACACCTTC.